The 24 T cell receptor beta chains below all came from one sample that was sequenced in a study of blood T cell repertoires in COVID-19. Produced via immunoSEQ multiplex PCR; TCRdb's table is partial and in-frame only. The sample has some 520,000 clones; nearly 90% are singletons. The sequencing input was peripheral blood. The source of these receptors is a man aged 18 to 29 with COVID-19, enrolled during active disease.

The genes are TRBV7-3 and TRBJ1-1; D unresolved. This CDR3 has 13 residues. V lost 2 bases and J 4 bases, leaving 8 bases between the germline ends. Germline V gives CDR1 SGHTA, CDR2 FQGTGA. CDR3 region: CASSLGGSTEAFF. The DNA for the CDR3 is TGTGCCAGCAGCTTAGGAGGGTCCACTGAAGCTTTCTTT.

On this clone: The sample contains more than one DNA sequence encoding this CDR3. This sequence joins TRBV2 and TRBJ1-5; tentatively, D is TRBD1 (5 bases). The length of the CDR3 is 13 residues. Germline V gene data show CDR1 as SNHLY and CDR2 as FYNNEI. V was cut by 6 bases and J by 4 bases, with 10 bases left in between. CDR3 amino acids: CASSPDRNQPQHF. CDR3 in DNA: TGTGCCAGCAGCCCCGACAGAAATCAGCCCCAGCATTTT.

This chain joins TRBV11-1 and TRBJ1-4; D may be TRBD1 (6 bases). CDR1 is SGHAT and CDR2 is FQDESV in the germline V gene (reference sequence). The CDR3 sequence is 14 residues long. V lost 5 bases to trimming and J lost 5 bases, with 12 bases between them. The CDR3 here is CASSKQGANEKLFF. The CDR3 DNA reads as TGTGCCAGCAGCAAACAGGGTGCGAATGAAAAACTGTTTTTT.

This clone appeared once. The rearrangement uses TRBV6-5 and TRBJ2-7; TRBD1 agrees at 8 bases. Trimming took 5 bases from V and 12 from J; bases not matched to a gene: 3. There are 10 residues in the CDR3. The germline CDR1 and CDR2 sequences are MNHEY and SVGAGI. This CDR3 reads CASSRDRTYF. CDR3 bases: TGTGCCAGCAGTCGGGACAGGACGTACTTC.

J is TRBJ1-2 and V is TRBV4-2, with no clear D. CDR1 is LGHNA, CDR2 YNFKEQ, per germline. The CDR3 is 14 amino acids. Trimming took 0 bases from V and 4 from J, leaving 9 bases between them. CDR3 loop: CASSQDGQPYGYTF. For the CDR3, the DNA is TGTGCCAGCAGCCAAGATGGCCAACCCTATGGCTACACCTTC.

V gene TRBV19 combines with J gene TRBJ1-5; 7 nucleotides match TRBD1. Trimming removed 5 bases from V and 2 bases from J; junction bases left unmatched: 6. CDR1 is LNHDA, CDR2 SQIVND, per germline (reference sequence). The CDR3 is 15 residues long. As DNA, the CDR3 is TGTGCCAGTAGTCCCGGGACAGCGGGCAATCAGCCCCAGCATTTT. This translates into CASSPGTAGNQPQHF. The variable domain in full, completed from reference TRBV19 and TRBJ1-5, reads DGGITQSPKYLFRKEGQNVTLSCEQNLNHDAMYWYRQDPGQGLRLIYYSQIVNDFQKGDIAEGYSVSREKKESFPLTVTSAQKNPTAFYLCASSPGTAGNQPQHFGDGTRLSIL.

This clone occurred once. This sequence joins TRBV3-1 (or the pseudogene TRBV3-2) and TRBJ2-2; no definite D call. The germline V gene has CDR1 LGHDT and CDR2 YNNKEL (reference sequence). The CDR3 totals 12 residues. Trimming pared 6 bases from V and 5 bases from J, leaving 7 bases between. Here the CDR3 DNA reads TGTGCCAGCAGACAACGGACCGGGGAGCTGTTTTTT. It yields the protein CASRQRTGELFF.

This clone was observed many times. The chain is built from TRBV9 and TRBJ1-1; a weak D match, TRBD1 (5 bases). With 2 bases removed from V and 11 bases from J, the gap between germline ends came to 16 bases. The CDR3 is 13 residues long. Germline assignment: CDR1 SGDLS and CDR2 YYNGEE. CDR3 in DNA: TGTGCCAGCAGCGTTCAGGGAAGCCCTCGGGCTTTCTTT. Its protein is CASSVQGSPRAFF. Variable domain in full (rest from reference TRBV9 and TRBJ1-1): DSGVTQTPKHLITATGQRVTLRCSPRSGDLSVYWYQQSLDQGLQFLIQYYNGEERAKGNILERFSAQQFPDLHSELNLSSLELGDSALYFCASSVQGSPRAFFGQGTRLTVV.

The V and J genes are TRBV18 and TRBJ1-1; D perhaps matches TRBD1 (6 bases). Deletions cut 1 base from V and 1 base from J, with 7 bases between. CDR3 length: 14 amino acids. Germline values: CDR1 KGHSH, CDR2 LQKENI. The CDR3 DNA follows: TGTGCCAGCTCACCACTGGGACAGAACACTGAAGCTTTCTTT. This gives the protein CASSPLGQNTEAFF.

The chain has TRBV28 and TRBJ1-2; weak D call: TRBD1 (6 bases). This CDR3 contains 13 residues. Trimming removed 5 bases at V and 8 bases at J, with 15 bases between. Germline V gives CDR1 MDHEN, CDR2 SYDVKM. The CDR3 reads CASSPQGLPGYTF. The CDR3 DNA is TGTGCCAGCAGTCCACAGGGCCTTCCGGGCTACACCTTC.

The genes are TRBV5-1 and TRBJ2-1, with 12 bases fitting TRBD2. With V trimmed by 4 bases and J by 12 bases, 8 bases remained unmatched. The CDR3 has 14 residues. Germline CDR1 SGHRS, CDR2 YFSETQ. This chain's CDR3 is CASSPGLAGPRQFF. As DNA, the CDR3 is TGCGCCAGCAGCCCTGGACTAGCGGGACCCCGGCAGTTCTTC.

This clone was seen just once. This chain joins TRBV10-3 and TRBJ2-4, with D possibly TRBD1 on 6 matching bases. Trimming removed 2 bases at V and 0 bases at J, with 14 bases between. Germline CDR1 reads ENHRY; CDR2 reads SYGVKD. CDR3 length: 17 amino acids. CDR3 sequence reads: CAISEPDSEIAKNIQYF. In DNA form, the CDR3 reads TGTGCCATCAGTGAGCCGGACAGTGAAATAGCCAAAAACATTCAGTACTTC.

This CDR3 is CSVTRGAGGDYGYTF. Written as DNA, the CDR3 is TGCAGCGTCACCCGCGGGGCTGGGGGGGACTATGGCTACACCTTC. This chain connects TRBV29-1 to TRBJ1-2; TRBD1 might be the D (5 bases). This CDR3 is 15 amino acids long. Germline-derived CDR1 and CDR2 are SQVTM and ANQGSEA. Trimming pared 6 bases from V and 3 bases from J, leaving 20 bases between.

DNA for the CDR3: TGTGCCAGCAGCGACTACAGGGGAGCTTTCTTT. This codes for CASSDYRGAFF. This rearrangement joins TRBV5-6 to TRBJ1-1; 7 nucleotides match TRBD1. CDR3 length: 11 amino acids. The germline gives CDR1 SGHDT, CDR2 YYEEEE. Trimming took 4 bases from V and 10 from J; bases not matched to a gene: 4.

In regard to this clone: Just one base apart from a much larger clone, this may be a read error. The chain employs TRBV7-6 and TRBJ1-5; tentatively, D is TRBD1 (5 bases). CDR3 length equals 15 residues. Per germline, CDR1 SGHVS and CDR2 FNYEAQ. V dropped 5 bases and J dropped 0 bases, with 11 bases sitting between them. CDR3 DNA: TGTGCCAGCAGCCGCGACAGCTATAGCAATCAGCCCCAGCATTTT. Its translation: CASSRDSYSNQPQHF.

The chain joins TRBV6-5 to TRBJ1-1, with 11 bases identical to TRBD1. The CDR3 extends over 12 amino acids. Germline V lookup: CDR1 MNHEY, CDR2 SVGAGI. After removal of 6 bases from V and 11 bases from J, the junction contained 5 bases not matched to a gene. CDR3 bases: TGTGCCAGCAGCGGGACAGGGGGAACTGCTTTCTTT. Translated, it gives CASSGTGGTAFF.

This clone was observed a few times. The rearrangement uses TRBV18 and TRBJ2-1; D possibly corresponds to TRBD2 (6 bases). The CDR3 runs to 14 residues. Germline V gives CDR1 KGHSH, CDR2 LQKENI. The V and J ends lost 2 bases and 5 bases respectively, with 10 bases between them. CDR3 nucleotides: TGTGCCAGCTCACCATTGACTAGAAACAATGAGCAGTTCTTC. Encoded protein: CASSPLTRNNEQFF.

This clone has a single count. V and J are TRBV19 and TRBJ2-7, with TRBD1 matching over 11 bases. CDR3 length: 13 residues. V shed 5 bases and J 3 bases; nucleotides not matched to a gene: 0. Germline V gives CDR1 LNHDA, CDR2 SQIVND (reference sequence). The DNA for the CDR3 is TGTGCCAGTAGTGGGACAGGGGGCTACGAGCAGTACTTC. It specifies CASSGTGGYEQYF.

The CDR3 is CASSVGQGLYEQYF. In nucleotides, the CDR3 is TGTGCCAGTAGTGTGGGACAGGGCCTCTACGAGCAGTACTTC. The J gene is TRBJ2-7, the V gene TRBV19; 9 bases match TRBD1. Germline loops: CDR1 LNHDA, CDR2 SQIVND (reference sequence). The CDR3 consists of 14 residues. With V trimmed by 5 bases and J by 3 bases, 5 bases remained unmatched. Full variable domain (outside the CDR3, taken from reference TRBV19 and TRBJ2-7): DGGITQSPKYLFRKEGQNVTLSCEQNLNHDAMYWYRQDPGQGLRLIYYSQIVNDFQKGDIAEGYSVSREKKESFPLTVTSAQKNPTAFYLCASSVGQGLYEQYFGPGTRLTVT.

The genes are TRBV19 and TRBJ2-1, with TRBD2 matching over 9 bases. V lost 5 bases to trimming and J lost 8 bases; unmatched junction nucleotides: 19. This CDR3 is 18 amino acids long. Germline CDR1 and CDR2: LNHDA and SQIVND (reference sequence). The CDR3 reads CASSLGRSSGIGMDEQFF. The CDR3 nucleotides read TGTGCCAGTAGTCTAGGACGGTCTAGCGGGATAGGGATGGATGAGCAGTTCTTC.

The J gene is TRBJ1-1, the V gene TRBV6-5; 7 bases match TRBD1. The germline V gene encodes CDR1 MNHEY and CDR2 SVGAGI. Germline trimming cut 6 bases from V and 4 bases from J; bases unmatched to any gene: 11. This CDR3 comprises 15 residues. CDR3 bases: TGTGCCAGCAGGGCCATGACAGGGTTAGGCACTGAAGCTTTCTTT. Its translation: CASRAMTGLGTEAFF.

This chain joins TRBV12-3 or TRBV12-4 and TRBJ1-5; no clear D. V lost 1 base and J lost 11, with 12 bases in between. The CDR3 runs 13 residues. The CDR3 coding sequence is TGTGCCAGCAGTTTAGAATCGAATGGAGCCCAGCATTTT. Its protein is CASSLESNGAQHF.

The chain combines TRBV4-1 with TRBJ1-1, with unresolved D. This CDR3 spans 13 amino acids. V dropped 4 bases and J dropped 1 base, with 7 bases sitting between them. The germline gives CDR1 MGHRA, CDR2 YSYEKL. CDR3 residues: CASSREQNTEAFF. The CDR3 coding sequence is TGCGCCAGCAGCCGAGAACAGAACACTGAAGCTTTCTTT.

This clone was recorded once. The gene calls are TRBV6-4 and TRBJ2-1, with D perhaps TRBD2 (5 bases). V shed 6 bases and J shed 0 bases, with 21 bases lying between them. There are 18 residues in the CDR3. Germline values: CDR1 MRHNA, CDR2 SNTAGT. CDR3 nucleotides: TGTGCCAGCAGCCGAGACCCCGGCGGGTTAAGCTCCTACAATGAGCAGTTCTTC. As protein: CASSRDPGGLSSYNEQFF.